This TCR beta chain was obtained from a study of T cells in Graves' hyperthyroidism and ophthalmopathy. Study background: Pretreatment peripheral blood was obtained at initial diagnosis. Study results and limitations: Among clonotypes expanded in thyroid above 0.001, most were also found in blood.

CDR3 size: 15 residues. CDR1 SGDLS and CDR2 YYNGEE come from the germline V gene. The V end was cut by 3 bases, the J end by 3 bases, with 12 bases between. There were TCR beta CDR3 regions amplified from RNA transcripts. HTBI primers were the set used in a first-round RT-PCR of the TCR CDR3. TCRdb called the multiplex PCR reads again in MiXCR, with one record for every CDR3 protein. The sample records more than 550,000 distinct CDR3 sequences, 15% to 20% being singletons. Note on this clonotype: Its antigen remains unknown.

The sequencing input was blood. This clonotype was obtained from a woman between 50 and 59 years old with Graves' hyperthyroidism that later progressed to Graves' ophthalmopathy. J is TRBJ1-4 and V is TRBV9, with D perhaps matching TRBD1 (5 bases). In nucleotides, the CDR3 is TGTGCCAGCAGCGCCTCAGGGCCGGCTAATGAAAAACTGTTTTTT. It codes for CASSASGPANEKLFF.